The source of this T cell receptor (beta chain) is a study of T-cell memory formation after mild COVID-19. For the study at large: TCR clusters largely stayed donor specific.

TCRdb ran MiXCR on the 5' RACE reads and lists one entry per CDR3 protein. The data show approximately 480,000 distinct CDR3 sequences, 18% seen once. This clonotype was found a few times. The CDR3 has 16 residues. Germline loops: CDR1 SQVTM, CDR2 ANQGSEA. V was clipped by 8 bases and J by 2 bases, with 22 bases between them. V is TRBV29-1 and J is TRBJ1-5; a possible D gene is TRBD1 (6 bases). The receptor was derived from an adult woman who had mild COVID-19 (a few samples of this study predate the infection). Cell type and time point are not known. Sequenced input: PBMCs or a T cell subset sorted from them (not recorded which). The CDR3 sequence is CSLPDFRGGGNQPQHF. The CDR3 region has the DNA TGCAGCCTACCCGATTTTCGAGGGGGGGGCAATCAGCCCCAGCATTTT.